One T cell receptor (beta chain) is described in this entry. These data are taken from a study of Ad26.COV2.S vaccination and SARS-CoV-2 variants. Only in-frame clones appear in the TCRdb table, and some are missing; sequencing was by immunoSEQ multiplex PCR. Among roughly 460,000 clones listed, roughly 87% were seen once. Treatment reported: 15 to 20 received Ad26.COV2.S at low or high dose, single or two shots; roughly five received placebo; per-sample allocation not given. Repertoires come from day 63 after the first vaccine or placebo injection. The CDR3 length is 13 residues. Trimming removed 3 bases at V and 6 bases at J, with 9 bases between. The germline V gene has CDR1 LNHDA and CDR2 SQIVND (reference sequence).

The TCR comes from a person between 18 and 60 years old who received the Ad26.COV2.S COVID-19 vaccine or a placebo. The rearrangement uses TRBV19 and TRBJ2-1; possibly TRBD2 for D (5 bases). The sequencing used peripheral blood, collected in a trial of Ad26.COV2.S vaccine versus placebo. The CDR3 nucleotides are TGTGCCAGTAGTATCGGGGTATTCAATGAGCAGTTCTTC. It codes for CASSIGVFNEQFF. Full variable domain (remainder filled in from reference TRBV19 and TRBJ2-1): DGGITQSPKYLFRKEGQNVTLSCEQNLNHDAMYWYRQDPGQGLRLIYYSQIVNDFQKGDIAEGYSVSREKKESFPLTVTSAQKNPTAFYLCASSIGVFNEQFFGPGTRLTVL.